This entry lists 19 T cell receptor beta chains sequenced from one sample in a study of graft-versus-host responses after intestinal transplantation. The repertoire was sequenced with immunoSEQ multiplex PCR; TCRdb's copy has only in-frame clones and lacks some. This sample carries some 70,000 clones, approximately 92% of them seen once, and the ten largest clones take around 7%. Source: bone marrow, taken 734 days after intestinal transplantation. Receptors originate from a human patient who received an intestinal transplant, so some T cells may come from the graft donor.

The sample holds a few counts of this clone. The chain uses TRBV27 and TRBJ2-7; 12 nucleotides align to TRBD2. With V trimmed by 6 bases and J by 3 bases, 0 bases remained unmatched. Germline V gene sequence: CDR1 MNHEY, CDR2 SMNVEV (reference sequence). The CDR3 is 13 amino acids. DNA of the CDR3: TGTGCCAGCAGGACTAGCGGGAGCTACGAGCAGTACTTC. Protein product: CASRTSGSYEQYF.

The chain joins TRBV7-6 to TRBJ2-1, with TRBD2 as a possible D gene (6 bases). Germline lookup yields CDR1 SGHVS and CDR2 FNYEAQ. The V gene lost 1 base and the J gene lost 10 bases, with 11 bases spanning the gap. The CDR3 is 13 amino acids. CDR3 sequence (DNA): TGTGCCAGCAGCTTAGATGGTGGACTAGAGCAGTTCTTC. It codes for CASSLDGGLEQFF. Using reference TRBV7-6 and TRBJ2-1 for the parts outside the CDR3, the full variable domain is GAGVSQSPRYKVTKRGQDVALRCDPISGHVSLYWYRQALGQGPEFLTYFNYEAQQDKSGLPNDRFSAERPEGSISTLTIQRTEQRDSAMYRCASSLDGGLEQFFGPGTRLTVL.

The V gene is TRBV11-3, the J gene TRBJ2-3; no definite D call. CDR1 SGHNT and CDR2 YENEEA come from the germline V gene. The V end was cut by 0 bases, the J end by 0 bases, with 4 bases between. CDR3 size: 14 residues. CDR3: CASSLEGSTDTQYF. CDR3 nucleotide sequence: TGTGCCAGCAGCTTAGAGGGGAGCACAGATACGCAGTATTTT.

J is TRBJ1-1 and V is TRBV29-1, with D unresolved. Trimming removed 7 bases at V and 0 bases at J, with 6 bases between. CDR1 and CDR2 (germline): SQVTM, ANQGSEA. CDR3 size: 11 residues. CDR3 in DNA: TGCAGCGCCCCATTGAACACTGAAGCTTTCTTT. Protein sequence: CSAPLNTEAFF.

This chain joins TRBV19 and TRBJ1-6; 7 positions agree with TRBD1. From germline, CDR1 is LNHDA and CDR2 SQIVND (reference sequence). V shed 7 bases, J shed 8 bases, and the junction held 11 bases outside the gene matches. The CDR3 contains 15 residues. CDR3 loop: CASKPGQAVDSPLHF. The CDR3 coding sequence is TGTGCCAGTAAACCAGGACAGGCCGTAGATTCACCCCTCCACTTT.

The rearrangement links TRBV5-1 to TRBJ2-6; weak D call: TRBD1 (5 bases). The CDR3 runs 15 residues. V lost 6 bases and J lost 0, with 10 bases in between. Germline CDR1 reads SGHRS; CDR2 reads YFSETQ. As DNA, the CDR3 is TGCGCCAGCACCGCAGGGCCCTCTGGGGCCAACGTCCTGACTTTC. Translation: CASTAGPSGANVLTF.

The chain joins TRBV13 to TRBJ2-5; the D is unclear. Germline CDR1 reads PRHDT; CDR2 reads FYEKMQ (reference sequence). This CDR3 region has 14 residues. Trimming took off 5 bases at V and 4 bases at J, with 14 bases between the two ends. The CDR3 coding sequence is TGTGCCAGCAGCCCCCGACTTAAACTAGAGACCCAGTACTTC. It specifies CASSPRLKLETQYF.

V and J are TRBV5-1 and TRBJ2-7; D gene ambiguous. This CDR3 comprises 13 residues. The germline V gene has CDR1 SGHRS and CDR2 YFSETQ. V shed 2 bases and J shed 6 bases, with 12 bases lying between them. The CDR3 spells CASSFGSFGEQYF. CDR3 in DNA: TGCGCCAGCAGCTTCGGTAGCTTCGGCGAGCAGTACTTC.

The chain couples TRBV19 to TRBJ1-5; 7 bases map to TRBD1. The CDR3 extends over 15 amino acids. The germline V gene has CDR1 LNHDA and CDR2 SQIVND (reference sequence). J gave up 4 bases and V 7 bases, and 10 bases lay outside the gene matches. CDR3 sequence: CASTPGTATNQPQHF. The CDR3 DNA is TGTGCCAGTACCCCCGGGACAGCAACTAATCAGCCCCAGCATTTT.

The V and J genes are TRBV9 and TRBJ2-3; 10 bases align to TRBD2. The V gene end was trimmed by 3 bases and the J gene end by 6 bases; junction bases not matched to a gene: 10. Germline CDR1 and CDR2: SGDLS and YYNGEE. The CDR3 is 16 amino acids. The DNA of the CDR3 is TGTGCCAGCAGCGCCGGGAGCGGGAGGGCCTTGGATACGCAGTATTTT. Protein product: CASSAGSGRALDTQYF.

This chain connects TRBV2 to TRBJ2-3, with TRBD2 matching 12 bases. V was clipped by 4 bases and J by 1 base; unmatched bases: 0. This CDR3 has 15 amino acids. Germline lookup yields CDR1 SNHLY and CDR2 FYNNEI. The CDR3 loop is CASSGLAGGTDTQYF. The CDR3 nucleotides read TGTGCCAGCAGTGGACTAGCGGGGGGCACAGATACGCAGTATTTT.

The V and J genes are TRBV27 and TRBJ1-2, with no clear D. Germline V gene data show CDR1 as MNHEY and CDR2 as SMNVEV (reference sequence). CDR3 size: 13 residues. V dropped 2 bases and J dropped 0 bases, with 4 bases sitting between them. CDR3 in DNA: TGTGCCAGCAGTTTAGGAGCTAACTATGGCTACACCTTC. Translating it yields CASSLGANYGYTF.

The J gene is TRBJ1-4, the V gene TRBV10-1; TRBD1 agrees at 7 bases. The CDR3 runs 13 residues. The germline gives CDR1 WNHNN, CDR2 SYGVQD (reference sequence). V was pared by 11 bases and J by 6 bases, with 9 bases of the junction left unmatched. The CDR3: CARDREGDEKLFF. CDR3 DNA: TGCGCCCGCGACAGGGAAGGGGATGAAAAACTGTTTTTT.

The CDR3 region is CASSQDVAGGGLEQYF. CDR3 in DNA: TGTGCCAGCAGCCAAGACGTCGCGGGCGGGGGCTTGGAGCAGTACTTC. The chain links TRBV4-2 to TRBJ2-7; TRBD2 might be the D (7 bases). V lost 0 bases to trimming and J lost 7 bases, with 19 bases between them. The CDR3 covers 16 residues. Germline CDR1 and CDR2: LGHNA and YNFKEQ.

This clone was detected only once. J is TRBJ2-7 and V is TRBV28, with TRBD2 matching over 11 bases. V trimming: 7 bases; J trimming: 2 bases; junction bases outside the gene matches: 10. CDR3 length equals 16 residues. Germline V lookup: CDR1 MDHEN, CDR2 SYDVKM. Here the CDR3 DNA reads TGTGCCAGCAAGCAAAATAGCGGGAGGGTGACCTACGAGCAGTACTTC. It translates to CASKQNSGRVTYEQYF.

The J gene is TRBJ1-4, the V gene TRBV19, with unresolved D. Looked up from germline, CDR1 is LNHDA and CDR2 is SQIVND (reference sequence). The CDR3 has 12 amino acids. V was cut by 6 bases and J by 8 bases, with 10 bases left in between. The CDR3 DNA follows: TGTGCCAGTAGGACCGGCGAGGAAAAACTGTTTTTT. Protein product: CASRTGEEKLFF.

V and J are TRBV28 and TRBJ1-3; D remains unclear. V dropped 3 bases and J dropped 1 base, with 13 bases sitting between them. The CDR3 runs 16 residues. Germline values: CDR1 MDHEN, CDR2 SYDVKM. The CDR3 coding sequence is TGTGCCAGCAGTTTTCGCAGGTCCCCTTCTGGAAACACCATATATTTT. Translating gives CASSFRRSPSGNTIYF.

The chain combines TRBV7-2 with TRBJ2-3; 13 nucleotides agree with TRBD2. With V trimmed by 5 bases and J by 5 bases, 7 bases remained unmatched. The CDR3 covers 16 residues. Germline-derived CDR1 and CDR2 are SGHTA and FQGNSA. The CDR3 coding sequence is TGTGCCAGCAGCCCCCTAGGACTAGCGGGAGTAGATACGCAGTATTTT. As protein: CASSPLGLAGVDTQYF.

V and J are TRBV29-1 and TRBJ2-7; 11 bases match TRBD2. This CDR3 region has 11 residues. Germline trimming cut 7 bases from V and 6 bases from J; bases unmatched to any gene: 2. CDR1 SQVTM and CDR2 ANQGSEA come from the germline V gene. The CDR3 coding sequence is TGCAGCGGCGGGACTAGCGGCGAGCAGTACTTC. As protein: CSGGTSGEQYF.